Shown below are 25 T cell receptor beta chains from a single sample sequenced in a study of CD8+ T cells in alopecia areata (dated by TCRdb to the late 2010s). Receptor amplification or capture employed the immunoSEQ multiplex PCR assay. To provide template for TCR sequencing, every sample had RNA extracted and reverse transcribed into cDNA. Sourced from immuneACCESS, this table was stored by TCRdb with only in-frame sequences that have V and J called. A share of the clones is absent; for the studies checked, an unresolved V gene accounts for under half, and the remainder has no known explanation. Present in this sample are 60,000 to 90,000 clones, around 61% of which were seen just once. Of the sample, about 25% is held by the ten largest clones. This sample's time point label indicates: less than 25 weeks on oral tofacitinib. The label giving this sample's treatment or condition can be read as: oral pan-JAK inhibitor, 5-10 mg twice daily.

The specimen was CD8+ T cells sorted from blood, collected at week 24, from a patient treated with tofacitinib. These receptors came from a human donor with alopecia areata.

This clone occurred a few times. The J gene is TRBJ2-4, the V gene TRBV4-1; no reliable D call. CDR3 length: 15 residues. V lost 2 bases and J lost 0, with 8 bases in between. CDR1 and CDR2 (germline): MGHRA, YSYEKL. CDR3 sequence (DNA): TGCGCCAGCAGCCAACCCGAACTAGCCAAAAACATTCAGTACTTC. It specifies CASSQPELAKNIQYF.

This chain connects TRBV28 to TRBJ2-1; 9 bases fit TRBD1. V shed 1 base, J shed 10 bases, and the junction held 20 bases outside the gene matches. Germline V CDR1 and CDR2: MDHEN, SYDVKM. This CDR3 has 19 residues. This chain's CDR3 is CASSLYPHRDRAYPREQFF. CDR3 DNA sequence: TGTGCCAGCAGTTTATATCCCCACCGGGACAGGGCGTACCCTAGAGAGCAGTTCTTC.

J is TRBJ2-7 and V is TRBV27; 10 nucleotides align to TRBD1. From germline, CDR1 is MNHEY and CDR2 SMNVEV (reference sequence). The J segment lost 4 bases and the V segment lost 0 bases, leaving 9 bases of the junction unmatched. CDR3 size: 17 residues. CDR3 bases: TGTGCCAGCAGTTTATCAGGCCCCGGACAGGGGGGGTACGAGCAGTACTTC. Translated: CASSLSGPGQGGYEQYF.

The rearrangement uses TRBV13 and TRBJ1-6; D is ambiguous. Trimming stripped 5 bases from V and 6 bases from J, with 20 bases between. CDR3 length: 17 amino acids. Germline CDR1 reads PRHDT; CDR2 reads FYEKMQ (reference sequence). Here the CDR3 DNA reads TGTGCCAGCAGCCTTATGGCAGGACTTGGTATTAATTCACCCCTCCACTTT. This translates into CASSLMAGLGINSPLHF.

The V gene is TRBV5-6, the J gene TRBJ2-1; 13 bases are shared with TRBD2. The germline V gene encodes CDR1 SGHDT and CDR2 YYEEEE. J gave up 9 bases and V 4 bases, and 10 bases lay outside the gene matches. The CDR3 runs 16 residues. The CDR3 DNA is TGTGCCAGCAGCCCCGGACTAGCGGGAGATTGGGGTGAGCAGTTCTTC. The encoded protein is CASSPGLAGDWGEQFF.

This clone was detected a few times. The chain carries TRBV7-9 and TRBJ1-1; 7 nucleotides match TRBD1. With 2 bases clipped from V and 4 bases from J, the junction kept 7 bases outside the gene matches. The CDR3 covers 15 residues. CDR1 is SEHNR, CDR2 FQNEAQ, per germline (reference sequence). The CDR3 region has the DNA TGTGCCAGCAGCTTATCGGAGGGGGCGGGCACTGAAGCTTTCTTT. Encoded protein: CASSLSEGAGTEAFF.

The chain is built from TRBV29-1 and TRBJ2-7; D uncertain. V lost 4 bases, J lost 1 base, and 8 bases lay in between. The CDR3 covers 12 residues. The germline V gene encodes CDR1 SQVTM and CDR2 ANQGSEA. The CDR3 bases are TGCAGCGTTGGGCCCGAATCCTACGAGCAGTACTTC. This translates into CSVGPESYEQYF.

The J gene is TRBJ2-1, the V gene TRBV9, with a possible D match to TRBD2 (6 bases). V lost 1 base and J 9 bases, leaving 11 bases between the germline ends. The germline gives CDR1 SGDLS, CDR2 YYNGEE. This CDR3 region has 13 residues. CDR3 sequence: CASSVLGRGEQFF. CDR3 DNA: TGTGCCAGCAGCGTACTCGGGCGGGGTGAGCAGTTCTTC.

This clone was counted between two and nine times. The chain couples TRBV7-3 to TRBJ2-2, with D possibly matching TRBD1 (6 bases). Germline values: CDR1 SGHTA, CDR2 FQGTGA. Trimming pared 2 bases from V and 6 bases from J, leaving 13 bases between. The CDR3 extends over 15 amino acids. The CDR3 sequence: CASSLGSAGAGELFF. As DNA, the CDR3 is TGTGCCAGCAGCTTAGGATCGGCAGGGGCCGGGGAGCTGTTTTTT.

This clone turned up a few times. The CDR3 spells CAVRPETYEQYF. The CDR3 DNA reads TGCGCCGTCCGGCCAGAAACCTACGAGCAGTACTTC. The chain uses TRBV5-1 and TRBJ2-7; D uncertain. Germline CDR1 and CDR2: SGHRS and YFSETQ. Trimming removed 10 bases from V and 2 bases from J, with 13 bases in between. This CDR3 has 12 residues.

This clone was observed a handful of times. As DNA, the CDR3 is TGTGCCAGCAGCGGATCAGGGTATCACGAGCAGTACTTC. It specifies CASSGSGYHEQYF. V gene TRBV7-4 combines with J gene TRBJ2-7; D possibly corresponds to TRBD1 (5 bases). Per the germline V gene, CDR1 is SGHVT and CDR2 is SQSDAQ. Trimming removed 5 bases at V and 5 bases at J, with 13 bases between. The CDR3 has 13 amino acids.

The chain couples TRBV29-1 to TRBJ1-2; TRBD1 is a possible D gene (6 bases). The germline gives CDR1 SQVTM, CDR2 ANQGSEA. This CDR3 has 16 amino acids. V lost 0 bases to trimming and J lost 6 bases, with 20 bases between them. CDR3 bases: TGCAGCGTTGAAGATCCCCGGGGGGGCGCTTTCCATGGCTACACCTTC. It is translated as CSVEDPRGGAFHGYTF.

This chain joins TRBV30 and TRBJ1-3; TRBD1 aligns across 7 bases. CDR3 size: 15 residues. The germline CDR1 and CDR2 sequences are GTSNPN and SVGIG (reference sequence). V lost 3 bases to trimming and J lost 0 bases; unmatched junction nucleotides: 5. This CDR3 is CAWRKDRSSGNTIYF. The CDR3 region has the DNA TGTGCCTGGAGGAAGGACAGGAGCTCTGGAAACACCATATATTTT.

J is TRBJ2-5 and V is TRBV30; TRBD2 agrees at 9 bases. V lost 4 bases to trimming and J lost 5 bases; unmatched junction nucleotides: 11. In germline, CDR1 is GTSNPN, CDR2 SVGIG (reference sequence). The CDR3 consists of 15 residues. The CDR3 region is CAWTSGAGGIETQYF. CDR3 sequence (DNA): TGTGCCTGGACCAGCGGAGCGGGAGGTATCGAGACCCAGTACTTC.

The CDR3 nucleotides read TGTGCCAGCAGTCCCTTAGGGGTCCGGGTAGCGAGCACAGATACGCAGTATTTT. Encoded protein: CASSPLGVRVASTDTQYF. The V gene is TRBV27, the J gene TRBJ2-3; D is tentatively TRBD1 or TRBD2 (5 bases each). There are 18 residues in the CDR3. Trimming took off 5 bases at V and 0 bases at J, with 21 bases between the two ends. Per germline, CDR1 MNHEY and CDR2 SMNVEV (reference sequence).

This chain joins TRBV29-1 and TRBJ1-1, with D unresolved. From germline, CDR1 is SQVTM and CDR2 ANQGSEA. V was cut by 7 bases and J by 0 bases, with 9 bases left in between. The CDR3 length is 12 residues. CDR3 nucleotides: TGCAGCGCGAGACTTATGAACACTGAAGCTTTCTTT. This codes for CSARLMNTEAFF.

The table lists this clone with a few counts. The CDR3 region has the DNA TGTGCCAGCAGCGCCTCCGGGCTCAGTGGGGAGACCCAGTACTTC. Translation gives CASSASGLSGETQYF. This rearrangement joins TRBV7-2 to TRBJ2-5, with unresolved D. This CDR3 has 15 amino acids. Per germline, CDR1 SGHTA and CDR2 FQGNSA. The V end lost 5 bases, the J end lost 5 bases, and 18 bases lay between the germline ends.

A few counts support this clone. V usage is TRBV6-5 and J usage is TRBJ2-3; 9 nucleotides agree with TRBD2. The CDR3 spans 15 residues. V gave up 2 bases and J gave up 1 base; unmatched junction bases: 1. Germline CDR1 reads MNHEY; CDR2 reads SVGAGI. In nucleotides, the CDR3 is TGTGCCAGCAGTTACGGCGGGAGGGGCACAGATACGCAGTATTTT. Amino acids: CASSYGGRGTDTQYF.

The sample holds a few counts of this clone. The rearrangement uses TRBV4-3 and TRBJ2-5; D might be TRBD2 (6 bases). This CDR3 spans 16 amino acids. The germline gives CDR1 LGHNA, CDR2 YSLEER. Trimming cost V 4 bases and J 4 bases, with 19 bases left between them. CDR3: CASSPTSGGAGETQYF. As DNA, the CDR3 is TGCGCCAGCAGCCCAACGTCAGGAGGGGCTGGAGAGACCCAGTACTTC.

Remarks on this clone: Just one base apart from a much larger clone, this may be a read error. This chain uses TRBV7-3 with TRBJ2-1; D uncertain. Per germline, CDR1 SGHTA and CDR2 FQGTGA. V was pared by 1 base and J by 5 bases, with 0 bases between. The CDR3 is 11 residues long. The CDR3: CASSLNNEQFF. The CDR3 DNA reads TGTGCCAGCAGCTTAAACAATGAGCAGTTCTTC.

This chain links TRBV5-4 with TRBJ2-7; D gene unclear. The CDR3 contains 14 residues. Trimming took off 2 bases at V and 0 bases at J, with 9 bases between the two ends. Germline loops: CDR1 SGHNT, CDR2 YYREEE (reference sequence). The CDR3 is CASSFGGSSYEQYF. As DNA, the CDR3 is TGTGCCAGCAGCTTTGGCGGAAGCTCCTACGAGCAGTACTTC.

The V call is TRBV6-5, the J call TRBJ2-1; TRBD2 is a possible D gene (7 bases). V shed 5 bases and J shed 4 bases, with 12 bases lying between them. The CDR3 is made up of 14 amino acids. Per the germline V gene, CDR1 is MNHEY and CDR2 is SVGAGI. The CDR3 protein is CASSEGGPYNEQFF. In DNA form, the CDR3 reads TGTGCCAGCAGTGAGGGGGGGCCTTACAATGAGCAGTTCTTC.

The V gene is TRBV27, the J gene TRBJ2-7; 7 bases agree with TRBD1. This CDR3 contains 13 residues. CDR1 and CDR2 (germline): MNHEY, SMNVEV (reference sequence). With 6 bases clipped from V and 1 base from J, the junction kept 3 bases outside the gene matches. The CDR3 sequence: CASRPGGSYEQYF. The CDR3 bases are TGTGCCAGCAGGCCAGGGGGTTCCTACGAGCAGTACTTC.

This chain uses TRBV27 with TRBJ2-2; D remains unclear. The CDR3 contains 14 residues. Germline CDR1 is MNHEY and CDR2 is SMNVEV (reference sequence). Deletions cut 3 bases from V and 5 bases from J, with 10 bases between. The CDR3 region is CASSLLVYTGELFF. The CDR3 bases are TGTGCCAGCAGTTTGCTAGTTTATACCGGGGAGCTGTTTTTT.

The chain employs TRBV6-5 and TRBJ1-2; 7 bases map to TRBD1. The CDR3 length is 14 residues. CDR1 is MNHEY, CDR2 SVGAGI, per germline. V shed 5 bases, J shed 6 bases, and the junction held 9 bases outside the gene matches. CDR3 DNA: TGTGCCAGCAGTCCCTCGGACAGGCTGAATGGCTACACCTTC. Translation: CASSPSDRLNGYTF.